This T cell receptor (beta chain) appears in the sequencing data of a study of cytomegalovirus exposure and HLA in healthy donors. This CDR3 has 15 residues. Germline loops: CDR1 SGHVS, CDR2 FNYEAQ. V lost 2 bases, J lost 6 bases, and 4 bases stayed unmatched. TCRdb's table, derived via immunoSEQ multiplex PCR, lists solely in-frame clones and lacks some. Found here are 150,000 to 200,000 clones, about 83% of them singletons; the top ten hold roughly 1.5%. The chain employs TRBV7-6 and TRBJ2-1; 10 bases match TRBD2. Material for sequencing was PBMCs. The TCR originated in a woman under 30 in good health and CMV-seronegative. CDR3 in DNA: TGTGCCAGCAGCTTAAAAGCGGGGGGGGCCAATGAGCAGTTCTTC. It encodes CASSLKAGGANEQFF. Based on the CDR3 plus reference TRBV7-6 and TRBJ2-1, the full variable domain is GAGVSQSPRYKVTKRGQDVALRCDPISGHVSLYWYRQALGQGPEFLTYFNYEAQQDKSGLPNDRFSAERPEGSISTLTIQRTEQRDSAMYRCASSLKAGGANEQFFGPGTRLTVL.